Below are 6 T cell receptor beta chains sequenced from a single sample in a study of beta chain features in type 1 diabetes. Expressed TCRB transcripts got sequenced, as all isolated RNA was reverse transcribed. Sequencing was performed with immunoSEQ multiplex PCR; in TCRdb, only in-frame clones are kept and a portion is missing. The repertoire consists of about 330,000 clones, with 8% to 13% occurring once and the leading ten covering 0.015% to 0.02%. Specimen: naive CD4+ T cells from blood. The source is a woman aged 25 to 45 in good health.

The chain recombines TRBV9 with TRBJ1-2, with 9 bases fitting TRBD1. Germline CDR1 SGDLS, CDR2 YYNGEE. With 4 bases clipped from V and 0 bases from J, the junction kept 7 bases outside the gene matches. This CDR3 contains 16 residues. The CDR3 DNA sequence: TGTGCCAGCAGCTCCACGGGACAGGGATCTAACTATGGCTACACCTTC. Translating it yields CASSSTGQGSNYGYTF.

The rearrangement joins TRBV23-1 to TRBJ1-4; the match to TRBD1 covers 7 bases. TRBV23-1 is an ORF, and what it does is uncertain. This CDR3 is built from 17 residues. With 11 bases clipped from V and 0 bases from J, the junction kept 15 bases outside the gene matches. The CDR3 loop reads CAQCRDRHLATNEKLFF. The CDR3, as DNA: TGCGCCCAATGCCGGGACAGACACTTAGCAACTAATGAAAAACTGTTTTTT.

The chain has TRBV4-1 and TRBJ2-4; 8 bases fit TRBD2. The CDR3 spans 18 residues. The V segment lost 1 base and the J segment 0 bases; nucleotides outside the gene matches: 8. Germline values: CDR1 MGHRA, CDR2 YSYEKL. The CDR3 is CASSQGWAAGEAKNIQYF. CDR3 sequence (DNA): TGCGCCAGCAGCCAAGGATGGGCAGCGGGAGAAGCCAAAAACATTCAGTACTTC.

This clone was observed a handful of times. The V and J genes are TRBV19 and TRBJ1-5, with 7 bases aligning to TRBD1. CDR1 and CDR2 (germline): LNHDA, SQIVND (reference sequence). V was pared by 6 bases and J by 2 bases, with 7 bases of the junction left unmatched. The CDR3 covers 15 residues. Here the CDR3 reads CASRTDRARNQPQHF. DNA of the CDR3: TGTGCCAGTAGAACCGACAGGGCCCGCAATCAGCCCCAGCATTTT.

The genes are TRBV18 and TRBJ2-5; TRBD2 aligns across 11 bases. The J segment lost 3 bases and the V segment lost 2 bases, leaving 5 bases of the junction unmatched. Germline CDR1 reads KGHSH; CDR2 reads LQKENI. This CDR3 has 16 amino acids. Here the CDR3 reads CASSPRQTSGKETQYF. CDR3 bases: TGTGCCAGCTCACCAAGACAGACTAGCGGGAAAGAGACCCAGTACTTC.

The sample holds a few counts of this clone. The chain recombines TRBV30 with TRBJ2-5; D is possibly TRBD2 (6 bases). Germline loops: CDR1 GTSNPN, CDR2 SVGIG (reference sequence). The CDR3 runs to 15 residues. V was trimmed by 0 bases and J by 2 bases, leaving 13 bases between them. The CDR3 nucleotides are TGTGCCTGGAGTGTAGGACTAACGCTACAAGAGACCCAGTACTTC. It encodes CAWSVGLTLQETQYF.